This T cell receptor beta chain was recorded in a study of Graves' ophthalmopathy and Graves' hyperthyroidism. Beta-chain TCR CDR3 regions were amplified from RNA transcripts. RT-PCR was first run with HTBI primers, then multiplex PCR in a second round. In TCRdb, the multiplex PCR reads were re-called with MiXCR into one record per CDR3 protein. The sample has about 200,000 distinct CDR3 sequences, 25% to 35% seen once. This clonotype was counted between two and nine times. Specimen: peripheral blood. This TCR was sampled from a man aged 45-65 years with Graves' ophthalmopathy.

Here the CDR3 reads CSAMGLAGGQETQYF. CDR3 nucleotides: TGCAGTGCTATGGGACTAGCGGGAGGGCAAGAGACCCAGTACTTC. The chain joins TRBV20-1 to TRBJ2-5; 16 positions agree with TRBD2. The CDR3 has 15 amino acids. With 4 bases clipped from V and 2 bases from J, the junction kept 1 base outside the gene matches. Germline CDR1 is DFQATT and CDR2 is SNEGSKA (reference sequence).